This T cell receptor beta chain was identified during a study of OX40 agonist ivuxolimab in advanced cancers. Germline loops: CDR1 SGHVS, CDR2 FQNEAQ. The CDR3 totals 18 residues. V shed 6 bases and J shed 0 bases, with 21 bases lying between them. Measured with immunoSEQ multiplex PCR; TCRdb has only the in-frame clones, and not every one. The repertoire has about 64,000 clones, about four fifths of them found once; the top ten carry around 5%. The sample here was CD4+ or CD8+ T cells sorted from blood, taken in a trial of the OX40 agonist ivuxolimab. This TCR derives from an adult with an advanced solid tumor such as melanoma, head and neck, liver or kidney cancer. This chain joins TRBV7-8 and TRBJ2-1, with D unresolved. CDR3 sequence: CASSIEGRGRSSYNEQFF. CDR3 DNA sequence: TGTGCCAGCAGTATCGAAGGGCGCGGTCGAAGCTCCTACAATGAGCAGTTCTTC.